The present entry profiles one T cell receptor beta chain with its context. As yet, its antigen is unknown. The CDR3 consists of 18 residues. The ends were cut back, 6 bases at V and 1 base at J, with 22 bases in the middle. The germline V gene has CDR1 SQVTM and CDR2 ANQGSEA. This table comes from immunoSEQ multiplex PCR, and its TCRdb copy is limited to in-frame clones, with some not included. This sample has 15,000 to 20,000 clones, with about 84% found just once. This entry comes from a study of T cell clonotyping in hematopoietic cell transplantation. Findings and caveats of the study: Graft donor and pretransplant recipient Inverse Simpson Index values predicted broader posttransplant TCR diversity.

This chain connects TRBV29-1 to TRBJ2-6, with D perhaps being TRBD1 or TRBD2 (5 bases each). This receptor was taken from a male patient aged 55 to 69 who had an allogeneic stem cell transplant from a related donor, so the T cells may come from the graft donor. Some clones in this sample may be carry-over from other donors' samples. The sample was PBMCs, taken 100 days after allogeneic stem cell transplant. The CDR3 loop reads CSVAGTQKNGSGANVLTF. The CDR3, as DNA: TGCAGCGTCGCTGGGACCCAAAAAAATGGGTCTGGGGCCAACGTCCTGACTTTC. The whole variable domain, remainder taken from reference TRBV29-1 and TRBJ2-6, is SAVISQKPSRDICQRGTSLTIQCQVDSQVTMMFWYRQQPGQSLTLIATANQGSEATYESGFVIDKFPISRPNLTFSTLTVSNMSPEDSSIYLCSVAGTQKNGSGANVLTFGAGSRLTVL.